This paragraph reports one T cell receptor beta chain. The data originate from a study of blood T cell repertoires in COVID-19. The study drew participants aged 18 to 89 years from under 30 US areas. Measured with immunoSEQ multiplex PCR; TCRdb has only the in-frame clones, and not every one. The sample has around 200,000 clones, roughly 87% seen once. Trimming removed 0 bases at V and 5 bases at J, with 13 bases between. Germline CDR1 and CDR2: GTSNPN and SVGIG (reference sequence). The CDR3 length is 14 residues. J is TRBJ1-2 and V is TRBV30; no clear D gene. The sequenced material came from PBMCs or T cells enriched from blood (not recorded which). This TCR was sampled from a middle-aged woman with acute COVID-19. The CDR3 here is CAWSVPGNLYGYTF. The CDR3 nucleotides are TGTGCCTGGAGTGTACCGGGGAACCTATATGGCTACACCTTC.